This entry features one T cell receptor (beta chain) sequence. The data originate from a study of shared clonotypes between healthy human individuals. The naive CD8 fraction comprised CD45RO-negative cells positively selected for CCR7 and excluded terminally differentiated effector memory CD45RA+ cells. Produced via immunoSEQ multiplex PCR; TCRdb's table is partial and in-frame only. The profile covers some 2,000,000 clones, with approximately 95% appearing a single time and approximately 1.2% taken by the ten largest. The J segment lost 5 bases and the V segment lost 6 bases, leaving 13 bases of the junction unmatched. From germline, CDR1 is MNHEY and CDR2 SMNVEV (reference sequence). This CDR3 has 16 amino acids.

This TCR was sampled from a man younger than 35 in good health. V is TRBV27 and J is TRBJ2-7; the match to TRBD1 covers 10 bases. The sequenced sample was naive CD8+ T cells sorted from blood. DNA of the CDR3: TGTGCCAGCAGCCCTGGGAGGGGACAGGGGATCCACGAGCAGTACTTC. It encodes CASSPGRGQGIHEQYF.